This section outlines one T cell receptor (beta chain) sequence together with its context. Its target is unknown. This specimen belongs to a study of cytomegalovirus exposure and HLA in healthy donors. General study points: The likely origin of a cluster of highly shared sequence variants was a sequencing artifact. As a later analysis showed, a missense DCLRE1C variant was linked to trimming of TCR beta V- and J-genes.

In the PCR, 60 Vbeta and 13 Jbeta primers were used. Profiled with immunoSEQ multiplex PCR; TCRdb holds only in-frame clones, not every one. The data hold 75,000 to 95,000 clones, with around three quarters observed a single time. This TCR derives from a woman aged 40 to 50 in good health and CMV-seropositive. The sequencing sample was made of PBMCs.

The CDR3 reads CASSLWGTGDGAYREQYF. The DNA of the CDR3 is TGTGCCAGCAGCTTGTGGGGTACGGGGGATGGGGCCTACCGCGAGCAGTACTTC. The chain is built from TRBV4-2 and TRBJ2-7; D perhaps matches TRBD2 (6 bases). Germline-derived CDR1 and CDR2 are LGHNA and YNFKEQ. This CDR3 is built from 18 residues. V was clipped by 5 bases and J by 6 bases, with 29 bases between them.